These 19 T cell receptor beta chains came from one sample sequenced in a study of CD8 T cells in cerebrospinal fluid in Alzheimer's disease. TCRdb reprocessed the 10x single-cell sequencing reads and stores each CDR3 protein as one record, lacking DNA. The sample has fewer than 2,000 distinct CDR3 sequences; the top ten hold 10%. Sequencing was performed on cerebrospinal fluid. The source is a human donor in good health.

Frequency places this clonotype as medium-sized (0.01 to 0.1%). The gene calls are TRBV6-5 and TRBJ1-2. The germline gives CDR1 MNHEY, CDR2 SVGAGI. The CDR3 spans 17 residues. The CDR3: CASSYSTFRLANYGYTF.

This clonotype registers medium-sized by frequency. The chain links TRBV5-1 to TRBJ2-2; there is no DNA to check the TCRdb D call of TRBD1. This CDR3 comprises 16 residues. The germline gives CDR1 SGHRS, CDR2 YFSETQ. CDR3 amino acids: CASSLGTAEEAGELFF.

In terms of frequency, this clonotype is medium-sized. V and J are TRBV7-3 and TRBJ2-5. Germline V gives CDR1 SGHTA, CDR2 FQGTGA. The CDR3 totals 15 residues. CDR3 amino acids: CASSLTMGIGETQYF.

This clonotype shows up as medium-sized by frequency. The chain is built from TRBV5-1 and TRBJ2-7; as DNA is missing, the TRBD1 call by TCRdb cannot be tested. The germline V gene has CDR1 SGHRS and CDR2 YFSETQ. The CDR3 runs to 14 residues. CDR3 sequence: CASSAGTGGGEQYF. Drawing the rest from reference TRBV5-1 and TRBJ2-7, the complete variable domain is KAGVTQTPRYLIKTRGQQVTLSCSPISGHRSVSWYQQTPGQGLQFLFEYFSETQRNKGNFPGRFSGRQFSNSRSEMNVSTLELGDSALYLCASSAGTGGGEQYFGPGTRLTVT.

This clonotype counts as medium-sized by frequency. CDR3 loop: CASSFSKHTGRGADTQYF. The chain couples TRBV11-3 to TRBJ2-3; TCRdb designates TRBD1, a call that cannot be tested without DNA. Looked up from germline, CDR1 is SGHNT and CDR2 is YENEEA. There are 18 residues in the CDR3.

Frequency places this clonotype as medium-sized. The rearrangement joins TRBV14 to TRBJ2-3; lacking DNA, the TRBD2 call made by TCRdb goes unchecked. This CDR3 is built from 18 residues. Germline CDR1 and CDR2: SGHDN and FVKESK. The CDR3 protein is CASSQADAAGINPDTQYF. Supplemented by reference TRBV14 and TRBJ2-3, the full variable domain reads EAGVTQFPSHSVIEKGQTVTLRCDPISGHDNLYWYRRVMGKEIKFLLHFVKESKQDESGMPNNRFLAERTGGTYSTLKVQPAELEDSGVYFCASSQADAAGINPDTQYFGPGTRLTVL.

According to its frequency, this clonotype is medium-sized (0.01 to 0.1%). The chain couples TRBV5-1 to TRBJ2-5; the D gene TCRdb calls, TRBD2, cannot be checked with no DNA. Germline CDR1 and CDR2: SGHRS and YFSETQ. This CDR3 contains 21 residues. The CDR3 reads CASSLAFPDGRWGSSQETQYF.

Considering frequency, this clonotype is large (0.1 to 1%). The V and J genes are TRBV13 and TRBJ2-7; TCRdb gives TRBD2 as the D gene, but with no DNA this cannot be confirmed. The CDR3 spans 14 residues. Germline-derived CDR1 and CDR2 are PRHDT and FYEKMQ (reference sequence). CDR3 sequence reads: CASSFSGRAYEQYF.

Judged by frequency, this clonotype is medium-sized. The genes are TRBV20-1 and TRBJ2-7. Germline values: CDR1 DFQATT, CDR2 SNEGSKA (reference sequence). This CDR3 is 11 amino acids long. The chain's CDR3 is CSARLSYEQYF.

The V gene is TRBV15, the J gene TRBJ1-2. Looked up from germline, CDR1 is LNHNV and CDR2 is YYDKDF (reference sequence). The CDR3 extends over 13 amino acids. The CDR3 spells CATSRGGDYGYTF.

Measured by frequency, this clonotype is medium-sized. The CDR3 protein is CASSSRQTGPISTDTQYF. The chain links TRBV28 to TRBJ2-3; the TCRdb D gene call, TRBD1, has no DNA to confirm it. This CDR3 region has 18 residues. The V gene's germline CDR1 is MDHEN and CDR2 SYDVKM.

The chain couples TRBV5-4 to TRBJ2-6; the D call from TCRdb, TRBD1, cannot be confirmed without DNA. The germline V gene encodes CDR1 SGHNT and CDR2 YYREEE (reference sequence). There are 19 residues in the CDR3. CDR3 residues: CASSFQDSKRGDWANVLTF. The full variable domain, with the rest looked up from reference TRBV5-4 and TRBJ2-6, is ETGVTQSPTHLIKTRGQQVTLRCSSQSGHNTVSWYQQALGQGPQFIFQYYREEENGRGNFPPRFSGLQFPNYSSELNVNALELDDSALYLCASSFQDSKRGDWANVLTFGAGSRLTVL.

This clonotype registers large by frequency. The V call is TRBV7-9, the J call TRBJ2-6; absent DNA, TCRdb's TRBD2 call cannot be checked. Germline V gene data show CDR1 as SEHNR and CDR2 as FQNEAQ (reference sequence). This CDR3 region has 14 residues. The CDR3 sequence: CASSLPGQPGILTF. Full variable domain (outside the CDR3, taken from reference TRBV7-9 and TRBJ2-6): DTGVSQNPRHKITKRGQNVTFRCDPISEHNRLYWYRQTLGQGPEFLTYFQNEAQLEKSRLLSDRFSAERPKGSFSTLEIQRTEQGDSAMYLCASSLPGQPGILTFGAGSRLTVL.

This clonotype is called medium-sized (0.01 to 0.1%) based on its frequency. The rearrangement uses TRBV4-3 and TRBJ2-5; TCRdb gives TRBD1 as the D gene, but with no DNA this cannot be confirmed. Germline CDR1 is LGHNA and CDR2 is YSLEER. The CDR3 runs 15 residues. CDR3 sequence reads: CASSHGTGILETQYF.

This clonotype ranks as medium-sized in terms of frequency. V gene TRBV9 combines with J gene TRBJ2-2; TCRdb returns TRBD1, unconfirmable since there is no DNA. Germline V gene lookup returns CDR1 SGDLS and CDR2 YYNGEE. CDR3 size: 16 residues. CDR3 residues: CASSGRGTYRSGELFF.

In terms of frequency, this clonotype is medium-sized. This chain joins TRBV28 and TRBJ1-3; TCRdb proposes TRBD1, but this gene call is untestable without DNA. This CDR3 is 16 amino acids long. Germline lookup yields CDR1 MDHEN and CDR2 SYDVKM. The CDR3 loop is CASSRYQGDSGNTIYF. Drawing the rest from reference TRBV28 and TRBJ1-3, the complete variable domain is DVKVTQSSRYLVKRTGEKVFLECVQDMDHENMFWYRQDPGLGLRLIYFSYDVKMKEKGDIPEGYSVSREKKERFSLILESASTNQTSMYLCASSRYQGDSGNTIYFGEGSWLTVV.

Judged by frequency, this clonotype is medium-sized (0.01 to 0.1%). V and J are TRBV20-1 and TRBJ1-2. The germline V gene has CDR1 DFQATT and CDR2 SNEGSKA (reference sequence). There are 13 residues in the CDR3. CDR3 protein: CSAPSTRGYGYTF.

In terms of frequency, this clonotype is medium-sized. J is TRBJ2-2 and V is TRBV5-5; the D call from TCRdb, TRBD2, cannot be confirmed without DNA. This CDR3 is 16 amino acids long. Per the germline V gene, CDR1 is SGHKS and CDR2 is YYEKEE (reference sequence). This chain's CDR3 is CASSFSSGRSTGELFF. Full variable domain (remainder filled in from reference TRBV5-5 and TRBJ2-2): DAGVTQSPTHLIKTRGQQVTLRCSPISGHKSVSWYQQVLGQGPQFIFQYYEKEERGRGNFPDRFSARQFPNYSSELNVNALLLGDSALYLCASSFSSGRSTGELFFGEGSRLTVL.

Judged by frequency, this clonotype is medium-sized (0.01 to 0.1%). The chain carries TRBV4-3 and TRBJ2-2; TCRdb returns TRBD1, unconfirmable since there is no DNA. In germline, CDR1 is LGHNA, CDR2 YSLEER. The CDR3 length is 17 residues. Here the CDR3 reads CASSQGLTTGNTGELFF.